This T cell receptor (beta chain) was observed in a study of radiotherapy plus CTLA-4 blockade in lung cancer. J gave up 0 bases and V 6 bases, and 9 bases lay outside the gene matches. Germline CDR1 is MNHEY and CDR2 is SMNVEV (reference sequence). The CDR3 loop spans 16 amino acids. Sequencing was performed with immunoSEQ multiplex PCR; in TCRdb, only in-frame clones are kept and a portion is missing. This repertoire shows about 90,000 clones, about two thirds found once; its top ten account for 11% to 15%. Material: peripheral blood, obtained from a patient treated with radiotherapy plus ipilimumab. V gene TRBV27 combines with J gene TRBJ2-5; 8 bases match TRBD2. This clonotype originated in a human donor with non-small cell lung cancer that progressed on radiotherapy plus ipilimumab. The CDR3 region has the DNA TGTGCCAGCAGCTTAACAGCGGGGGTGTACCAAGAGACCCAGTACTTC. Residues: CASSLTAGVYQETQYF.